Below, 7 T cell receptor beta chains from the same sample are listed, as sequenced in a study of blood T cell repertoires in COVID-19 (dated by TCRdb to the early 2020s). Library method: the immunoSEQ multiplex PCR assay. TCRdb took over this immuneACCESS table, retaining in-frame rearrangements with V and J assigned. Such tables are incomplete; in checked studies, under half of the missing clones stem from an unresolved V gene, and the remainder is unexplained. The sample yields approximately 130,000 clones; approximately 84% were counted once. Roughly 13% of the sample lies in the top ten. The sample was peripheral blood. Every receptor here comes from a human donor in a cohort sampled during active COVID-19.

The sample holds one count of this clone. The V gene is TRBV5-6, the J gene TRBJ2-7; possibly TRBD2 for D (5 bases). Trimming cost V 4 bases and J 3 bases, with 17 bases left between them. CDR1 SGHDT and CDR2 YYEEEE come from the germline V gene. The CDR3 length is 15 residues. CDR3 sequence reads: CASSPAGSLYYEQYF. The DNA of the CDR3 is TGTGCCAGCAGCCCGGCGGGCAGTTTATACTACGAGCAGTACTTC.

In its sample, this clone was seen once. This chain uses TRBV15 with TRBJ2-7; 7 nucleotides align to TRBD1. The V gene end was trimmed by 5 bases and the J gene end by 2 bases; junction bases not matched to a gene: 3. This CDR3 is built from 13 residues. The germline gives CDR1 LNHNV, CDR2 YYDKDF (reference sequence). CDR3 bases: TGTGCCACCAGCTGGGACAGTACCTACGAGCAGTACTTC. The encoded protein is CATSWDSTYEQYF.

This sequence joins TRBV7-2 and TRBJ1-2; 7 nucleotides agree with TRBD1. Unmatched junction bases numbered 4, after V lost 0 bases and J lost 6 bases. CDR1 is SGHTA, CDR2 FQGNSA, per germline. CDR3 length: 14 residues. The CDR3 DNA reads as TGTGCCAGCAGCTTAGCCGCCAGGGGGGATGGCTACACCTTC. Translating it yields CASSLAARGDGYTF.

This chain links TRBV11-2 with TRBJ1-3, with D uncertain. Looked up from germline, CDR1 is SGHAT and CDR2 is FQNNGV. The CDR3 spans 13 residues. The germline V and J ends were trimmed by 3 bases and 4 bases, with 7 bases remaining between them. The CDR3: CASSFGRGNTIYF. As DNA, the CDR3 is TGTGCCAGCAGCTTCGGCAGGGGAAACACCATATATTTT.

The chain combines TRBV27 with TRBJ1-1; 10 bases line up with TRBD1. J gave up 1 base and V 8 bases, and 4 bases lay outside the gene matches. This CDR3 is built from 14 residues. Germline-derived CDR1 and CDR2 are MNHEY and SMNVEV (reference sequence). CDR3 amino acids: CASARQGANTEAFF. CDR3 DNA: TGTGCCAGCGCCCGACAGGGGGCGAACACTGAAGCTTTCTTT.

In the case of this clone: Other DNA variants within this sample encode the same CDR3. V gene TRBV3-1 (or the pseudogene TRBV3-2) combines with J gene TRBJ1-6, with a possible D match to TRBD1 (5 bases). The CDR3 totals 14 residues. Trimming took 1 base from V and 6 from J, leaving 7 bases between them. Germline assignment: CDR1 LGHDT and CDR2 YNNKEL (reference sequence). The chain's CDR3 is CASSQGQGNSPLHF. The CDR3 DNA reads TGTGCCAGCAGCCAAGGCCAGGGTAATTCACCCCTCCACTTT.

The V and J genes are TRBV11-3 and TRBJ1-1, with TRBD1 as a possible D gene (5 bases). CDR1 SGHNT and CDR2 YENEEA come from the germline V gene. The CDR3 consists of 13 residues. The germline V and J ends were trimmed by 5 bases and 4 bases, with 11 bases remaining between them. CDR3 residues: CASSPDRFTEAFF. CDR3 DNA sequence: TGTGCCAGCAGCCCAGACAGATTCACTGAAGCTTTCTTT.